The rows below give T cell receptor beta chains drawn from one sample of a study of cytomegalovirus exposure and HLA in healthy donors. TCRdb keeps only in-frame clones here, not all; method: immunoSEQ multiplex PCR. The sample consists of 150,000 to 200,000 clones, around three quarters of them appearing once. The sample was PBMCs. All receptors derive from a man in his forties in good health and CMV-seronegative. Both conserved end residues are trimmed from each CDR3.

J	V	CDR3
TRBJ2-7	TRBV30	AWTPRGVSYEQY
TRBJ2-3	TRBV27	ASSLPHLGLALDTQY
TRBJ2-1	TRBV7-3	ASSLMGGQDNEQF
TRBJ1-5	TRBV5-1	ASSPGTIGNQPQH
TRBJ2-7	TRBV5-3	ARSPREGITYEQY
TRBJ2-1	TRBV7-6	ASSSRAGTSGAQF
TRBJ1-2	TRBV5-8	ASSLGGYGYT
TRBJ1-5	TRBV6-1	ASSEASWGRNQPQH
TRBJ2-3	TRBV30	AWKGSGSSDTQY
TRBJ1-6	TRBV5-4	ASSLINSPLH
TRBJ1-5	TRBV6-4	ASSNRSGGHVNQPQH